This T cell receptor beta chain was documented in a study of blood T cell repertoires in COVID-19. Study at large: Whether acute or convalescent, the COVID-19 samples came from the United States, Italy and Spain. Sources were T cells, B-cell-depleted T cells, or PBMCs; the material itself was cDNA or gDNA.

Methods used by the authors: Counts of nucleated cells, estimated from reference gene primer amplification, were obtained. Measured with immunoSEQ multiplex PCR; TCRdb has only the in-frame clones, and not every one. D and trimming come from the DNA, and the V and J calls and clone size come from that table. The table shows 160,000 or so clones, with over 75% occurring only once. In regard to this clone: The junction shows a germline mismatch at one end, possibly a read error.

The CDR3 is 14 residues long. Germline V lookup: CDR1 SSHAT, CDR2 FNYEAQ (reference sequence). The genes are TRBV7-7 and TRBJ2-5; D remains ambiguous. The TCR originated in a human donor in a cohort sampled during active COVID-19. Sequencing was carried out using peripheral blood. CDR3: CASSLYAAGETQYF. The DNA for the CDR3 is TGTGCTAGCAGTCTTTATGCGGCCGGAGAAACCCAGTACTTC.